Sequencing of this T cell receptor beta chain was carried out in a study of T cell responses to AZD1222 COVID-19 vaccine. Assay used: immunoSEQ multiplex PCR; TCRdb lists only in-frame clones, some missing. The sample comprises about 110,000 clones, around 94% of which are singletons, and about 2.2% rests with the top ten. The germline V gene encodes CDR1 MDHEN and CDR2 SYDVKM. The ends lost 8 bases at V and 4 bases at J; junction bases unmatched: 6. This CDR3 has 14 amino acids. This clone was counted a few times. The sequence derives from an adult in good health. This chain joins TRBV28 and TRBJ1-4; the match to TRBD1 covers 8 bases. The sequenced sample was peripheral blood, obtained on day 0 of AZD1222 vaccination. In DNA form, the CDR3 reads TGTGCCAGCTTCCGACAGGGGTTTAATGAAAAACTGTTTTTT. As protein: CASFRQGFNEKLFF.